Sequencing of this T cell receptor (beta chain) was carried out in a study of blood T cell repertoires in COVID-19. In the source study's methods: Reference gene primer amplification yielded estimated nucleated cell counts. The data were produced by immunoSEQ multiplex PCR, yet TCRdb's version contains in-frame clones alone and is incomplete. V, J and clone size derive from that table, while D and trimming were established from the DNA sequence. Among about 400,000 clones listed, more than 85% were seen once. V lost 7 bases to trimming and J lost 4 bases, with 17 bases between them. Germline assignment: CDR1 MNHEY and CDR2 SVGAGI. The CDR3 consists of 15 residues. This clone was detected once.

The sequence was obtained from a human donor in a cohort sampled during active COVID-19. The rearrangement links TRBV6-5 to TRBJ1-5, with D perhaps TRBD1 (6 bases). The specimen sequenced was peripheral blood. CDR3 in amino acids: CASNPSQGLNQPQHF. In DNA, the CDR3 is TGTGCCAGCAACCCCTCACAGGGCCTTAATCAGCCCCAGCATTTT.